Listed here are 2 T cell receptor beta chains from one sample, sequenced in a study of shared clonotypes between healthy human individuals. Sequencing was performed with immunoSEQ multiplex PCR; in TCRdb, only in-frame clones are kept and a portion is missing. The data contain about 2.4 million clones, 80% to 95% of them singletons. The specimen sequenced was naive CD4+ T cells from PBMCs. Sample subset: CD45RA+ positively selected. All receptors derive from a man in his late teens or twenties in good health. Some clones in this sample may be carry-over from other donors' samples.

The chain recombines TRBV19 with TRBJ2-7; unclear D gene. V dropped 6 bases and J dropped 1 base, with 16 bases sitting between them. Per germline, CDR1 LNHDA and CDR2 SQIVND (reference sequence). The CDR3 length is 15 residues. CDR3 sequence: CASSTDTEVSYEQYF. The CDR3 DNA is TGTGCCAGTAGCACCGACACAGAAGTGTCCTACGAGCAGTACTTC.

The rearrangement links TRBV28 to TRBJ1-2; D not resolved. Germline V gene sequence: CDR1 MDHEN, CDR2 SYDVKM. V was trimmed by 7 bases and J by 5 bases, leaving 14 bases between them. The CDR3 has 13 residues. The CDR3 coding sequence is TGTGCCAGCAATTCGCTACCGGAATATGGCTACACCTTC. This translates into CASNSLPEYGYTF.